The clone carrying this T cell receptor beta chain was seen only once. Its antigen is unknown. This entry belongs to a study of cytomegalovirus exposure and HLA in healthy donors. Study-level findings and limits: Reports indicated that the classifier achieved high specificity and sensitivity in diagnosing cytomegalovirus status. TCR beta sequences reportedly predicted most subjects' HLA-A and HLA-B alleles accurately. The majority of TCR sequences were rare, yet some public TCRs appeared in many donors.

The PCR was carried out with 60 Vbeta primers and 13 Jbeta primers. Measured with immunoSEQ multiplex PCR; TCRdb has only the in-frame clones, and not every one. The data hold under 150,000 clones, with 70% to 85% observed a single time. V trimming: 1 base; J trimming: 11 bases; junction bases outside the gene matches: 13. CDR3 length: 15 amino acids. Germline CDR1 SNHLY, CDR2 FYNNEI. The rearrangement links TRBV2 to TRBJ1-1; TRBD1 matches 7 bases. The sequenced material came from PBMCs. The sequence derives from a man between 45 and 60 years old in good health and CMV-seronegative. Here the CDR3 DNA reads TGTGCCAGCAGTGAAGTACAGGGGACAACCTCTAGGGCTTTCTTT. Its protein is CASSEVQGTTSRAFF.